What follows are 13 T cell receptor beta chains derived from one specimen sequenced in a study of cytomegalovirus exposure and HLA in healthy donors. Primers included in the PCR were 60 Vbeta and 13 Jbeta primers. Method: immunoSEQ multiplex PCR; TCRdb's copy keeps in-frame clones and lacks some. The data show about 85,000 clones, 80% seen once. Sequencing was done on a sample of PBMCs. The receptors derive from a man in his forties or fifties in good health and CMV-seropositive.

V usage is TRBV18 and J usage is TRBJ2-2; TRBD2 is a possible D gene (6 bases). CDR1 and CDR2 (germline): KGHSH, LQKENI. This CDR3 spans 16 amino acids. With 6 bases removed from V and 6 bases from J, the gap between germline ends came to 20 bases. The CDR3 coding sequence is TGTGCCAGCTCCGGCGGGGAGCGGCCTCTTCCCGGGGAGCTGTTTTTT. It encodes CASSGGERPLPGELFF.

V gene TRBV7-3 combines with J gene TRBJ2-1; no definite D call. V gave up 1 base and J gave up 6 bases, with 7 bases separating them. Germline CDR1 is SGHTA and CDR2 is FQGTGA. The CDR3 totals 13 residues. The CDR3 DNA reads TGTGCCAGCAGCTTAAACGCTATCAATGAGCAGTTCTTC. Its protein product is CASSLNAINEQFF.

This rearrangement joins TRBV30 to TRBJ1-5, with D perhaps matching TRBD1 (5 bases). In germline, CDR1 is GTSNPN, CDR2 SVGIG (reference sequence). The CDR3 loop spans 14 amino acids. The germline V and J ends were trimmed by 1 base and 6 bases, with 13 bases remaining between them. The CDR3 region is CAWSGGERPQPQHF. The CDR3 region has the DNA TGTGCCTGGAGTGGGGGCGAACGGCCTCAGCCCCAGCATTTT.

V gene TRBV19 combines with J gene TRBJ1-2; 9 nucleotides align to TRBD1. Germline CDR1 reads LNHDA; CDR2 reads SQIVND (reference sequence). Trimming took 3 bases from V and 3 from J; bases not matched to a gene: 5. This CDR3 comprises 15 residues. CDR3 DNA sequence: TGTGCCAGTAGTATGAAGGGACAGGGACACTATGGCTACACCTTC. This gives the protein CASSMKGQGHYGYTF. Full variable domain (remainder filled in from reference TRBV19 and TRBJ1-2): DGGITQSPKYLFRKEGQNVTLSCEQNLNHDAMYWYRQDPGQGLRLIYYSQIVNDFQKGDIAEGYSVSREKKESFPLTVTSAQKNPTAFYLCASSMKGQGHYGYTFGSGTRLTVV.

The chain carries TRBV30 and TRBJ1-4, with D unresolved. Germline V lookup: CDR1 GTSNPN, CDR2 SVGIG (reference sequence). The CDR3 consists of 14 residues. V lost 1 base and J lost 8, with 14 bases in between. CDR3 residues: CAWSGNRVGEKLFF. In DNA, the CDR3 is TGTGCCTGGAGTGGGAACCGGGTAGGAGAAAAACTGTTTTTT. The complete variable domain, with remaining parts taken from reference TRBV30 and TRBJ1-4, reads SQTIHQWPATLVQPVGSPLSLECTVEGTSNPNLYWYRQAAGRGLQLLFYSVGIGQISSEVPQNLSASRPQDRQFILSSKKLLLSDSGFYLCAWSGNRVGEKLFFGSGTQLSVL.

V gene TRBV7-3 combines with J gene TRBJ2-5; 7 positions match TRBD2. Germline CDR1 SGHTA, CDR2 FQGTGA. V shed 0 bases and J 2 bases; nucleotides not matched to a gene: 6. The CDR3 contains 16 residues. CDR3 bases: TGTGCCAGCAGCTTAACCGGGAGGCGTGATCAAGAGACCCAGTACTTC. As protein: CASSLTGRRDQETQYF.

This rearrangement joins TRBV5-1 to TRBJ2-3; 9 nucleotides align to TRBD1. From germline, CDR1 is SGHRS and CDR2 YFSETQ. V shed 4 bases and J 4 bases; nucleotides not matched to a gene: 4. CDR3 length equals 14 residues. The CDR3 loop reads CASSPGTGSDTQYF. Written as DNA, the CDR3 is TGCGCCAGCAGCCCCGGGACAGGGTCAGATACGCAGTATTTT.

The V gene is TRBV19, the J gene TRBJ2-1, with D possibly TRBD2 on 6 matching bases. In germline, CDR1 is LNHDA, CDR2 SQIVND (reference sequence). CDR3 length equals 14 residues. Deletions cut 5 bases from V and 8 bases from J, with 16 bases between. CDR3 sequence reads: CASSVRRARHEQFF. For the CDR3, the DNA is TGTGCCAGTAGTGTCAGGAGGGCGCGGCATGAGCAGTTCTTC.

The DNA for the CDR3 is TGTGCCAGCAGTGATACCTCGGTCGGCGAGCAGTACTTC. Amino acids: CASSDTSVGEQYF. The chain carries TRBV2 and TRBJ2-7; no reliable D call. V was pared by 3 bases and J by 6 bases, with 12 bases between. The length of the CDR3 is 13 residues. CDR1 is SNHLY, CDR2 FYNNEI, per germline. The whole variable domain, filled in from reference TRBV2 and TRBJ2-7, reads EPEVTQTPSHQVTQMGQEVILRCVPISNHLYFYWYRQILGQKVEFLVSFYNNEISEKSEIFDDQFSVERPDGSNFTLKIRSTKLEDSAMYFCASSDTSVGEQYFGPGTRLTVT.

The chain combines TRBV5-1 with TRBJ1-4, with 7 nucleotides matching TRBD1. The CDR3 loop spans 16 amino acids. The trim removed 0 bases at V and 1 base at J, leaving 3 bases unmatched. Germline loops: CDR1 SGHRS, CDR2 YFSETQ. CDR3 sequence reads: CASSLEAGGTNEKLFF. CDR3 nucleotides: TGCGCCAGCAGCTTGGAAGCAGGGGGAACTAATGAAAAACTGTTTTTT.

The V gene is TRBV30, the J gene TRBJ2-7; tentatively, D is TRBD2 (7 bases). The germline V and J ends were trimmed by 2 bases and 5 bases, with 28 bases remaining between them. This CDR3 region has 18 residues. CDR1 and CDR2 from the germline V gene are GTSNPN and SVGIG (reference sequence). CDR3 bases: TGTGCCTGGAGTCCCCCAGCCCGGCGGGGGCAGTTGAAGGACGAGCAGTACTTC. Protein product: CAWSPPARRGQLKDEQYF.

There are a few counts of this clone. The chain joins TRBV5-4 to TRBJ2-7, with D possibly matching TRBD2 (6 bases). The germline V gene encodes CDR1 SGHNT and CDR2 YYREEE (reference sequence). This CDR3 is built from 16 residues. V shed 3 bases and J shed 0 bases, with 16 bases lying between them. For the CDR3, the DNA is TGTGCCAGCAGCTCTGGAGGGTCAGGGAGCTCCTACGAGCAGTACTTC. Amino acids: CASSSGGSGSSYEQYF.

The chain has TRBV19 and TRBJ2-1; 10 bases line up with TRBD1. This CDR3 is 15 amino acids long. Germline trimming cut 3 bases from V and 8 bases from J; bases unmatched to any gene: 7. The germline V gene has CDR1 LNHDA and CDR2 SQIVND (reference sequence). DNA of the CDR3: TGTGCCAGTAGTATTACCGGGACAGGGGCAGATGAGCAGTTCTTC. Translation gives CASSITGTGADEQFF.